This T cell receptor beta chain is from a study of monozygotic twins with inflammatory bowel disease (dated by TCRdb to the late 2010s). For context, the study as a whole: The complete study included approximately 30 monozygotic twin pairs: 19 IBD-discordant Danish pairs and nine German pairs, of which four were IBD-concordant and five were IBD-discordant. The search for disease-associated traits relied mainly on comparing, within discordant pairs, IBD patients with their genetically identical healthy co-twins. Each individual had, on average, about 151 000 unique TCRalpha sequences and 181 000 unique TCRbeta sequences available for analysis. The paper's findings and limits, for the study overall: Distinction between different T cell subtypes could not be achieved in the analysis. Compared with healthy twins, IBD patients had fewer clonotypes in common with other individuals, a difference most pronounced in patients showing signs of disease activity. Repertoire similarity did not differ between concordant and discordant twins, which could be due to limited statistical power. Because patients received different immunosuppressive treatments, the repertoires may have picked up extra background noise and variability between individuals. IBD patients had lower TCRbeta repertoire diversity, measured by the inverse Simpson index, than their healthy co-twins. No single strong signal or clonotype linked to IBD turned up in the results, so the idea that one exists was not supported.

Points on this clonotype: Its antigen target is currently unknown.

Receptor amplification or capture employed 5' RACE. Each TCR library was prepared from about 3.5 ug of total RNA. For each sample, cDNA synthesis with SMARTScribe reverse transcriptase was split into eight separate reactions. During cDNA synthesis, template switching introduced unique molecular identifiers that contained a 6-nucleotide sample barcode. Amplification of TCRalpha and TCRbeta cDNA involved two nested PCRs of 16 and 9 cycles, and each PCR was followed by bead purification. Before amplification, the cDNA was both treated with uracil DNA-glycosylase and purified with the QIAquick PCR purification kit. The second PCR was the step at which Illumina TruSeq-compatible adapters and sample-specific barcodes were added. TapeStation and Qubit were used to check library quality and concentration, and roughly 4.6 ng of each library was pooled. Sequencing of pooled libraries was carried out on an Illumina HiSeq2500 single-index Rapid Run using 2 x 100 bp reads and custom sequencing primers. From the authors' description of their analysis: MiGEC version 1.2.6 was used for UMI-based consensus assembly, which corrected PCR and sequencing errors. V(D)J alignment, clonotype assembly and CDR3 extraction were performed with MiXCR version 2.1.1. Normalisation of gene usage, clonotype sharing and MAIT/NKT TCR abundance was achieved by analysing the top 1000, 10 000 and 20 000 clonotypes per sample. After downsampling to 27 000 UMIs, diversity was calculated as the inverse Simpson index using the vegan R package. Paired Mann-Whitney U tests were applied to discordant twin pairs, and Benjamini-Hochberg correction was used for multiple testing. TCRdb reprocessed the reads, and each CDR3 protein sequence is entered once, without DNA. It is TCRdb's table, rather than the study itself, that gives the V and J calls and clone size. This sample's table contains roughly 120,000 distinct CDR3 sequences. The top ten constitute 9.5% to 15% of the sample.

From each donor, a roughly 2.5 ml peripheral blood sample was drawn into PAXgene tubes and stored at -80 degrees C. Total RNA was isolated from whole blood with the PAXgene blood miRNA kit on an automated QIAcube, without T cell sorting. Peripheral blood from monozygotic twin pairs, either concordant or discordant for inflammatory bowel disease, underwent deep TCRalpha and TCRbeta repertoire profiling that used unique molecular barcoding. Smoking habits were recorded for all twin pairs, and individuals were classified as current, former or never smokers. From its cysteine to its phenylalanine, the CDR3 spans 12 amino acids. The entry carries no DNA sequence. The germline V gene encodes CDR1 SGHRS and CDR2 YFSETQ.

Sequencing was performed on blood. The receptor was isolated from a human donor with ulcerative colitis or Crohn's disease, or a healthy co-twin of an affected twin (not recorded which). The rearranged chain carries TRBV5-1 and TRBJ2-7; with no DNA, the TCRdb D assignment of TRBD1 cannot be verified. The CDR3 region reads CASSDTGQILYF.